This record looks at one T cell receptor beta chain sequence and its context. PBMCs were isolated at a quantity of at least 6 million per sample. The germline V and J ends were trimmed by 4 bases and 2 bases, with 11 bases remaining between them. CDR3 length: 15 amino acids. Germline CDR1 reads LGHDT; CDR2 reads YNNKEL (reference sequence). A second PCR, run for 7 to 11 cycles, used a sample-barcoded 5' primer plus a J-beta primer mix. TCRdb ran MiXCR on the 5' RACE reads and lists one entry per CDR3 protein. Here the sample spans hundreds of thousands of distinct CDR3 sequences, roughly 48% being singletons. The sample comes from a study of blood T cells in healthy people across ages. Study-level information: Using template switching, researchers captured about one barcoded beta molecule for each two T cells.

The sequenced sample consisted of blood. This clonotype was sampled from a man aged 80 or over in good health. This chain connects TRBV3-1 to TRBJ2-2; tentative D call: TRBD1 (6 bases). The CDR3 sequence: CASSPQGYNTGELFF. CDR3 nucleotides: TGTGCCAGCAGCCCACAGGGTTATAACACCGGGGAGCTGTTTTTT.